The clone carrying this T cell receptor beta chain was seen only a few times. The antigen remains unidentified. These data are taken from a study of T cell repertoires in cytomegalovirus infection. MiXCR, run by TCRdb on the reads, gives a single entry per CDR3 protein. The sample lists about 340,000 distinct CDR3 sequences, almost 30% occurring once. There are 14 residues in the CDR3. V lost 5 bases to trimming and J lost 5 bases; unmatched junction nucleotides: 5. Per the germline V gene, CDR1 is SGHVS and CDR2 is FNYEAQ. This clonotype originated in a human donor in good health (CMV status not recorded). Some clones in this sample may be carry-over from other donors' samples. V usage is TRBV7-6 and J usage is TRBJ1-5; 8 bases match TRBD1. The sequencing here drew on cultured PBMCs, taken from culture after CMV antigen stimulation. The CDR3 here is CASSPDRVYQPQHF. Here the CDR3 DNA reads TGTGCCAGCAGCCCGGACAGGGTCTATCAGCCCCAGCATTTT.